This T cell receptor (beta chain) was sequenced for a study of shared clonotypes between healthy human individuals. TCRdb keeps only in-frame clones here, not all; method: immunoSEQ multiplex PCR. The data contain approximately 1,000,000 clones, around three quarters of them singletons. The germline V gene encodes CDR1 GTSNPN and CDR2 SVGIG (reference sequence). The CDR3 spans 12 residues. Trimming pared 4 bases from V and 3 bases from J, leaving 7 bases between. This clone was observed a handful of times. The clonotype comes from a man between 18 and 35 years old in good health. Some clones in this sample may be carry-over from other donors' samples. The gene calls are TRBV30 and TRBJ1-5, with D perhaps TRBD1 (6 bases). The sample consisted of memory CD4+ T cells from PBMCs. Subset here: CD45RA-negative fraction. The CDR3 region is CAWNRDNQPQHF. CDR3 bases: TGTGCCTGGAACAGGGACAATCAGCCCCAGCATTTT.